There are many counts of the clone carrying this TCR beta chain. Its antigen is currently unknown. V was clipped by 8 bases and J by 1 base, with 14 bases between them. The CDR3 spans 15 residues. Germline V gives CDR1 MGHRA, CDR2 YSYEKL. The data stem from a study of CD8+CD57+ T cells in acquired aplastic anemia. Study details: DNA from sorted CD4+ and CD8+ cells averaged roughly 3.4 ug. The study obtained approximately 11 million reads on average for CD4+ cells from healthy donors.

CDR3 and TCR beta VDJ profiling relied on genomic DNA as the template. Via MiXCR, TCRdb re-called the reads, giving one row per CDR3 protein. The sample shows some 220,000 distinct CDR3 sequences, 34% of them seen only once. Overall study findings and caveats: Patients did not significantly differ from controls in CD8+ Simpson's diversity. The number of CD8+ CDR3 sequences shared by patients and controls was twenty-nine.

This chain joins TRBV4-1 and TRBJ2-2; D is uncertain. The clonotype was recovered from a human donor in good health, serving as a control. Source material: sorted CD4+, CD8+, or CD8+CD57+ T cells (not recorded which) from PBMCs. CDR3 bases: TGCGCCAGCCGACGAACCGGAGTGAACACCGGGGAGCTGTTTTTT. Protein product: CASRRTGVNTGELFF.